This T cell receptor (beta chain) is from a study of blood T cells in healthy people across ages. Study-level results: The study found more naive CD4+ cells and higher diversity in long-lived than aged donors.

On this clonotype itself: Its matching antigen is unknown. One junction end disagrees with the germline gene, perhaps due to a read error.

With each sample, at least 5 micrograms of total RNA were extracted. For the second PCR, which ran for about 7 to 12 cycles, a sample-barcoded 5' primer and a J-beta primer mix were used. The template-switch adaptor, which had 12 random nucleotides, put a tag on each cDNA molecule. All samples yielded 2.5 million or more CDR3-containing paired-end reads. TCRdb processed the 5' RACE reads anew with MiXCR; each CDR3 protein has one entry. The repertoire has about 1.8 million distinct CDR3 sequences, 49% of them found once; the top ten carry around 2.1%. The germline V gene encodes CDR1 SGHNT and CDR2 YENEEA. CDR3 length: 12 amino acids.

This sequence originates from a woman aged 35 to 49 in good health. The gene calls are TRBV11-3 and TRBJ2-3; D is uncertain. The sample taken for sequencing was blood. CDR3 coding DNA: TGTACCAGCAGCTTATGGGGAGATACGCAGTATTTT. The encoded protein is CTSSLWGDTQYF.